Below are 14 T cell receptor beta chains sequenced from a single sample in a study of post-analysis software for immune sequencing data. cDNA libraries for TCR beta contained unique molecular identifiers. Via MiXCR, TCRdb re-called the PCR reads, giving one row per CDR3 protein. The repertoire includes about 820,000 distinct CDR3 sequences, approximately 53% of them detected once, and approximately 4.5% sits in the top ten. Study-level results: TRBV segments more frequent in patients than in controls numbered five and included TRBV5-6, TRBV5-1 and TRBV20-1.

No antigens are known for them. Sequenced sample: blood. These receptors were collected from a girl aged 5 to 17 with multiple sclerosis.

This clonotype was seen a handful of times. The J gene is TRBJ2-4, the V gene TRBV7-9; 7 nucleotides match TRBD1. The CDR3 extends over 16 amino acids. V dropped 5 bases and J dropped 0; count of bases not matched to a gene: 7. CDR1 and CDR2 (germline): SEHNR, FQNEAQ (reference sequence). The CDR3 spells CASSPGTAIAKNIQYF. CDR3 nucleotides: TGTGCCAGCAGCCCGGGGACAGCGATAGCCAAAAACATTCAGTACTTC. Combining the CDR3 with reference TRBV7-9 and TRBJ2-4 gives the whole variable domain DTGVSQNPRHKITKRGQNVTFRCDPISEHNRLYWYRQTLGQGPEFLTYFQNEAQLEKSRLLSDRFSAERPKGSFSTLEIQRTEQGDSAMYLCASSPGTAIAKNIQYFGAGTRLSVL.

This clonotype appeared a few times. This rearrangement joins TRBV5-1 to TRBJ2-6; D is undetermined. Germline V gene sequence: CDR1 SGHRS, CDR2 YFSETQ. With 1 base removed from V and 4 bases from J, the gap between germline ends came to 12 bases. There are 16 residues in the CDR3. For the CDR3, the DNA is TGCGCCAGCAGCTTGAATGAAGGGCTCGGGGCCAACGTCCTGACTTTC. This codes for CASSLNEGLGANVLTF.

The chain combines TRBV7-2 with TRBJ1-1, with D tentatively TRBD1 (5 bases). V was trimmed by 5 bases and J by 6 bases, leaving 13 bases between them. From germline, CDR1 is SGHTA and CDR2 FQGNSA. This CDR3 comprises 13 residues. Written as DNA, the CDR3 is TGTGCCAGCAGCACCCGTCGGACATCTGAAGCTTTCTTT. This encodes CASSTRRTSEAFF.

This clonotype was detected only a few times. V and J are TRBV29-1 and TRBJ2-3, with TRBD1 as a possible D gene (5 bases). Germline CDR1 SQVTM, CDR2 ANQGSEA. Trimming cost V 8 bases and J 0 bases, with 15 bases left between them. The CDR3 runs to 14 residues. CDR3 DNA: TGCAGCACTCGTCAGGGAACCAGCACAGATACGCAGTATTTT. This gives the protein CSTRQGTSTDTQYF.

This sequence joins TRBV15 and TRBJ2-3; D gene unclear. V was clipped by 0 bases and J by 7 bases, with 5 bases between them. The CDR3 loop spans 12 amino acids. Germline V gene lookup returns CDR1 LNHNV and CDR2 YYDKDF (reference sequence). CDR3 nucleotide sequence: TGTGCCACCAGCAGAGAGAGGAATACGCAGTATTTT. Amino acids: CATSRERNTQYF.

The chain uses TRBV12-3 or TRBV12-4 and TRBJ2-5; maybe TRBD2 (6 bases). V lost 4 bases and J lost 4, with 13 bases in between. The CDR3 is 14 amino acids. The CDR3 reads CASSYGSLGETQYF. CDR3 nucleotides: TGTGCCAGCAGTTACGGGAGTTTGGGAGAGACCCAGTACTTC.

The chain employs TRBV9 and TRBJ2-3, with a possible D match to TRBD2 (6 bases). Germline V CDR1 and CDR2: SGDLS, YYNGEE. This CDR3 contains 15 residues. V gave up 0 bases and J gave up 0 bases, with 8 bases separating them. The CDR3 nucleotides are TGTGCCAGCAGCGTAGCGGGGGACAGCACAGATACGCAGTATTTT. Protein: CASSVAGDSTDTQYF.

J is TRBJ2-3 and V is TRBV5-1, with D maybe TRBD1 (6 bases). There are 15 residues in the CDR3. V lost 2 bases and J 0 bases, leaving 10 bases between the germline ends. Germline values: CDR1 SGHRS, CDR2 YFSETQ. CDR3 coding DNA: TGCGCCAGCAGCTTTTTCAGGGGTAGCACAGATACGCAGTATTTT. Amino acids: CASSFFRGSTDTQYF.

This clonotype has a handful of counts. CDR3 in amino acids: CASSAPGQGTDTQYF. DNA of the CDR3: TGTGCCAGCAGTGCCCCGGGACAGGGCACAGATACGCAGTATTTT. This chain links TRBV2 with TRBJ2-3, with TRBD1 identical over 8 bases. After removal of 4 bases from V and 1 base from J, the junction contained 4 bases not matched to a gene. Germline V gene data show CDR1 as SNHLY and CDR2 as FYNNEI. CDR3 length: 15 amino acids.

The chain links TRBV12-3 or TRBV12-4 to TRBJ2-3; no definite D call. The CDR3 is made up of 15 amino acids. Trimming took 5 bases from V and 2 from J, leaving 14 bases between them. For the CDR3, the DNA is TGTGCCAGCAGTCCGGGTCAGGTGATCACAGATACGCAGTATTTT. Its translation: CASSPGQVITDTQYF.

The gene calls are TRBV20-1 and TRBJ2-7; D is possibly TRBD2 (6 bases). Looked up from germline, CDR1 is DFQATT and CDR2 is SNEGSKA (reference sequence). Trimming left V 4 bases short and J 0 bases short, with 19 bases between. The CDR3 is 16 residues long. The CDR3 region has the DNA TGCAGTGCTATCAGCTTTGTTGGCGGGATCTCCTACGAGCAGTACTTC. Protein product: CSAISFVGGISYEQYF.

The chain carries TRBV3-1 and TRBJ2-1, with 10 bases aligning to TRBD2. This CDR3 has 16 residues. V gave up 2 bases and J gave up 8 bases; unmatched junction bases: 9. Per the germline V gene, CDR1 is LGHDT and CDR2 is YNNKEL (reference sequence). The CDR3 loop reads CASSQPRLAGEDEQFF. The CDR3 DNA is TGTGCCAGCAGCCAACCGCGCCTAGCGGGAGAGGATGAGCAGTTCTTC.

Only a few counts were recorded for this clonotype. This chain joins TRBV7-9 and TRBJ2-7; no clear D. V gave up 4 bases and J gave up 7 bases, with 11 bases separating them. There are 12 residues in the CDR3. Germline V gene sequence: CDR1 SEHNR, CDR2 FQNEAQ (reference sequence). The CDR3 DNA follows: TGTGCCAGCAGCTCCAACTTGCTGGAGCAGTACTTC. The encoded protein is CASSSNLLEQYF.

This chain uses TRBV5-1 with TRBJ2-4; 15 bases line up with TRBD2. This CDR3 comprises 17 residues. CDR1 and CDR2 (germline): SGHRS, YFSETQ. The ends lost 3 bases at V and 2 bases at J; junction bases unmatched: 3. The CDR3 sequence: CASSSGLAGGPKNIQYF. The CDR3 nucleotides are TGCGCCAGCAGCTCGGGACTAGCGGGAGGACCCAAAAACATTCAGTACTTC.